This T cell receptor (beta chain) came from a study of T-cell memory formation after mild COVID-19. Study details: TCR clusters were mostly donor specific.

The CDR3 sequence is 19 residues long. V gave up 1 base and J gave up 9 bases; unmatched junction bases: 13. Per the germline V gene, CDR1 is MGHDK and CDR2 is SYGVNS. This clonotype has just a few counts. The target antigen is unknown. Findings of the study overall: Clones that got smaller from day 15 to 85 had even CD4/CD8, while clones growing later tipped toward CD4+. Some responding clones appeared in pre-infection memory, suggesting cross-reactive memory joined.

The 5'RACE method, run with constant-segment primers, produced TCR alpha and TCR beta cDNA libraries (carrying sample barcodes and UMIs). TCRdb reprocessed the 5' RACE reads via MiXCR and lists one record per CDR3 protein. Seen here are roughly 200,000 distinct CDR3 sequences, 16% observed once, and the top ten hold approximately 2%. The material sequenced was PBMCs or a T cell subset sorted from them (not recorded which). This chain connects TRBV25-1 to TRBJ1-6; 12 positions match TRBD1. The source of this sequence is an adult woman who had mild COVID-19 (a few samples of this study predate the infection). Cell type and time point are not known. CDR3 nucleotide sequence: TGTGCCAGCAGTGAATTGCGGGGGACAGGGGGCTTGGTCGGTTCACCCCTCCACTTT. Its protein is CASSELRGTGGLVGSPLHF.